Sequencing of this TCR beta chain was carried out in a study of graft-versus-host responses after intestinal transplantation. Overall study: Induction using anti-thymocyte globulin, followed by tacrolimus and steroids for approximately 3 years, was given to all recipients.

Comments on this clone: Its antigen is still unknown.

J was trimmed by 5 bases and V by 4 bases; bases with no gene match: 14. Germline CDR1 reads SGHNT; CDR2 reads YYREEE (reference sequence). The CDR3 is 17 amino acids. Study observations and caveats: Peak circulating GvH clone levels tracked with early post-transplant HvG declines. Investigators detected GvH clones in recipient marrow, with some emerging earlier in ileum or blood.

The data were produced by immunoSEQ multiplex PCR, yet TCRdb's version contains in-frame clones alone and is incomplete. Altogether about 82,000 clones are present, approximately 90% being singletons, with the ten largest covering 0.35%. Material: unstimulated CD4+ T cells sorted from spleen or lymph node cells, obtained before transplant. The TCR comes from a human donor who was the organ donor for an intestinal transplant. The chain combines TRBV5-4 with TRBJ2-1; TRBD2 matches at 8 bases. The DNA of the CDR3 is TGTGCCAGCAGCCTGAAACCGGGACTAGGGGGGGACAATGAGCAGTTCTTC. It yields the protein CASSLKPGLGGDNEQFF. The entire variable domain, with the rest obtained from reference TRBV5-4 and TRBJ2-1, is as follows: ETGVTQSPTHLIKTRGQQVTLRCSSQSGHNTVSWYQQALGQGPQFIFQYYREEENGRGNFPPRFSGLQFPNYSSELNVNALELDDSALYLCASSLKPGLGGDNEQFFGPGTRLTVL.